The 18 T cell receptor beta chains below all came from one sample that was sequenced in a study of cytomegalovirus exposure and HLA in healthy donors. The PCR was carried out with 60 Vbeta primers and 13 Jbeta primers. TCRdb's table, derived via immunoSEQ multiplex PCR, lists solely in-frame clones and lacks some. The table has some 120,000 clones, approximately 78% seen once. The sequencing input was PBMCs. Receptors were obtained from a man aged 35-49 years in good health and CMV-seronegative.

This sequence joins TRBV30 and TRBJ1-2, with D maybe TRBD1 (6 bases). CDR3 size: 14 residues. CDR1 GTSNPN and CDR2 SVGIG come from the germline V gene (reference sequence). Trimming removed 4 bases from V and 6 bases from J, with 18 bases in between. CDR3 region: CAWIRGGYSNGYTF. The CDR3 DNA sequence: TGTGCCTGGATAAGGGGGGGATACTCCAATGGCTACACCTTC.

The chain combines TRBV18 with TRBJ1-2; 7 nucleotides align to TRBD1. CDR3 length: 15 residues. V was pared by 3 bases and J by 1 base, with 5 bases of the junction left unmatched. Germline values: CDR1 KGHSH, CDR2 LQKENI. CDR3 sequence reads: CASSPRDSLNYGYTF. The CDR3 region has the DNA TGTGCCAGCTCACCCCGGGACAGTCTTAACTATGGCTACACCTTC.

The rearrangement joins TRBV6-5 to TRBJ2-5; TRBD1 is a possible D gene (6 bases). Germline V lookup: CDR1 MNHEY, CDR2 SVGAGI. Between the trimmed V and J ends, which lost 4 bases and 7 bases, there was a span of 19 bases. The CDR3 contains 15 residues. For the CDR3, the DNA is TGTGCCAGCAGTTCAGGCCCGGGACAACGCCGGACCCAGTACTTC. This codes for CASSSGPGQRRTQYF.

V and J are TRBV7-2 and TRBJ2-5, with D maybe TRBD1 (5 bases). This CDR3 contains 12 residues. Germline lookup yields CDR1 SGHTA and CDR2 FQGNSA. V lost 5 bases, J lost 10 bases, and 14 bases lay in between. DNA of the CDR3: TGTGCCAGCAGCCCTAGACAGCTCGGCCAGTACTTC. Translated: CASSPRQLGQYF.

The chain recombines TRBV27 with TRBJ2-7; possible D gene TRBD1, 6 bases. This CDR3 region has 13 residues. Germline CDR1 reads MNHEY; CDR2 reads SMNVEV (reference sequence). Trimming took off 1 base at V and 6 bases at J, with 10 bases between the two ends. CDR3 sequence reads: CASSLLDRAEQYF. The CDR3 DNA reads as TGTGCCAGCAGTTTATTGGACAGAGCCGAGCAGTACTTC.

The chain links TRBV11-2 to TRBJ1-1; 7 positions agree with TRBD1. Germline CDR1 SGHAT, CDR2 FQNNGV. CDR3 length: 14 residues. V gave up 3 bases and J gave up 5 bases; unmatched junction bases: 6. The CDR3 region is CASSFEGGWTEAFF. The CDR3 DNA reads as TGTGCCAGCAGCTTCGAAGGGGGCTGGACTGAAGCTTTCTTT.

V is TRBV5-4 and J is TRBJ2-3; TRBD1 might be the D (6 bases). The CDR3 covers 16 residues. V lost 4 bases to trimming and J lost 5 bases, with 20 bases between them. CDR1 is SGHNT and CDR2 is YYREEE in the germline V gene (reference sequence). The CDR3 DNA sequence: TGTGCCAGCAGCCTAGGACAGTCCTCCTTAGGAGATACGCAGTATTTT. This encodes CASSLGQSSLGDTQYF. Variable domain in full (rest from reference TRBV5-4 and TRBJ2-3): ETGVTQSPTHLIKTRGQQVTLRCSSQSGHNTVSWYQQALGQGPQFIFQYYREEENGRGNFPPRFSGLQFPNYSSELNVNALELDDSALYLCASSLGQSSLGDTQYFGPGTRLTVL.

V gene TRBV2 combines with J gene TRBJ1-1; perhaps TRBD1 as D (6 bases). V was trimmed by 8 bases and J by 0 bases, leaving 13 bases between them. Germline V gene data show CDR1 as SNHLY and CDR2 as FYNNEI. The CDR3 covers 14 residues. CDR3 DNA sequence: TGTGCCAGCGGATCACAGGGACTGAACACTGAAGCTTTCTTT. Translation gives CASGSQGLNTEAFF.

This clone has only one observation. This chain connects TRBV4-3 to TRBJ1-6; D is ambiguous. The CDR3 is 17 residues long. The germline V gene has CDR1 LGHNA and CDR2 YSLEER. The V end was cut by 5 bases, the J end by 0 bases, with 14 bases between. The CDR3 here is CASSKASKISYNSPLHF. In DNA form, the CDR3 reads TGCGCCAGCAGCAAAGCCTCTAAGATCTCCTATAATTCACCCCTCCACTTT.

The chain links TRBV9 to TRBJ1-4; 11 nucleotides align to TRBD1. The germline CDR1 and CDR2 sequences are SGDLS and YYNGEE. V was pared by 3 bases and J by 7 bases, with 5 bases of the junction left unmatched. This CDR3 contains 15 residues. The CDR3 sequence: CASSGEGTGGEKLFF. In DNA form, the CDR3 reads TGTGCCAGCAGCGGAGAGGGGACAGGGGGTGAAAAACTGTTTTTT. The complete variable domain, with remaining parts taken from reference TRBV9 and TRBJ1-4, reads DSGVTQTPKHLITATGQRVTLRCSPRSGDLSVYWYQQSLDQGLQFLIQYYNGEERAKGNILERFSAQQFPDLHSELNLSSLELGDSALYFCASSGEGTGGEKLFFGSGTQLSVL.

The V and J genes are TRBV5-1 and TRBJ1-1; D remains unclear. The germline V gene has CDR1 SGHRS and CDR2 YFSETQ. V was clipped by 4 bases and J by 0 bases, with 13 bases between them. This CDR3 contains 15 residues. This CDR3 reads CASSPGGKVNTEAFF. CDR3 nucleotides: TGCGCCAGCAGCCCCGGCGGAAAAGTGAACACTGAAGCTTTCTTT.

The gene calls are TRBV12-5 and TRBJ2-3, with D perhaps matching TRBD2 (6 bases). The CDR3 runs to 11 residues. Germline CDR1 and CDR2: LGHNT and FRNRAP. The V end lost 6 bases, the J end lost 5 bases, and 6 bases lay between the germline ends. Here the CDR3 reads CASGRGDTQYF. The CDR3 DNA sequence: TGTGCTAGTGGGCGGGGAGATACGCAGTATTTT.

The genes are TRBV30 and TRBJ1-1; D may be TRBD1 (5 bases). V lost 3 bases, J lost 6 bases, and 17 bases lay in between. The CDR3 is 14 residues long. The germline CDR1 and CDR2 sequences are GTSNPN and SVGIG (reference sequence). The CDR3 DNA is TGTGCCTGGAGGAGACCCAGGGAATGGGCTGAAGCTTTCTTT. Its protein product is CAWRRPREWAEAFF.

CDR3 protein: CASSLARVRRRSFRNTEAFF. The DNA of the CDR3 is TGTGCCAGCAGCTTAGCCAGGGTAAGAAGGCGGTCGTTTCGGAACACTGAAGCTTTCTTT. V usage is TRBV11-3 and J usage is TRBJ1-1, with D possibly TRBD1 on 5 matching bases. V was trimmed by 1 base and J by 1 base, leaving 25 bases between them. Germline CDR1 is SGHNT and CDR2 is YENEEA. There are 20 residues in the CDR3.

This chain connects TRBV11-2 to TRBJ1-2, with D hard to call. In germline, CDR1 is SGHAT, CDR2 FQNNGV. The germline V and J ends were trimmed by 3 bases and 5 bases, with 10 bases remaining between them. The CDR3 consists of 13 residues. CDR3 in amino acids: CASSFSGSYGYTF. CDR3 bases: TGTGCCAGCAGCTTTAGTGGGAGTTATGGCTACACCTTC.

The chain recombines TRBV6-1 with TRBJ2-5; 9 nucleotides match TRBD2. J lost 5 bases, V lost 6 bases, and 7 bases had no gene match. The CDR3 is 14 amino acids. The germline V gene encodes CDR1 MNHNS and CDR2 SASEGT. The CDR3, as DNA: TGTGCCAGCAGCCGCCTGAGCGGGAGGGAGACCCAGTACTTC. Translation: CASSRLSGRETQYF.

This chain links TRBV11-2 with TRBJ2-4, with TRBD2 identical over 14 bases. The CDR3 runs to 15 residues. Germline CDR1 SGHAT, CDR2 FQNNGV. The V and J ends lost 5 bases and 8 bases, in that order; junction bases with no gene match: 5. CDR3 residues: CASSGTSGSAHIQYF. The CDR3, as DNA: TGTGCCAGCAGCGGGACTAGCGGGAGCGCCCACATTCAGTACTTC.

The CDR3, as DNA: TGTGCCAGCAGCCAGGGACAGCGCTACGAGCAGTACTTC. Protein: CASSQGQRYEQYF. V gene TRBV14 combines with J gene TRBJ2-7; 7 bases are a match to TRBD1. Germline V gene sequence: CDR1 SGHDN, CDR2 FVKESK. V was pared by 3 bases and J by 3 bases, with 2 bases of the junction left unmatched. The CDR3 spans 13 residues.